The next 17 T cell receptor beta chains were all read from a single sample in a study of blood T cell repertoires in COVID-19. Sequenced by immunoSEQ multiplex PCR; TCRdb stores in-frame clones only, minus some. The sample has 150,000 to 200,000 clones, roughly 91% seen once. The specimen sequenced was peripheral blood. The receptors derive from a man between 18 and 29 years old with COVID-19, enrolled during active disease.

The chain uses TRBV3-1 (or the pseudogene TRBV3-2) and TRBJ2-1, with 10 bases fitting TRBD2. The CDR3 has 15 amino acids. Germline V lookup: CDR1 LGHDT, CDR2 YNNKEL (reference sequence). With V trimmed by 3 bases and J by 9 bases, 8 bases remained unmatched. The CDR3 spells CASSQGLAGAFEQFF. The CDR3, as DNA: TGTGCCAGCAGCCAGGGTCTAGCGGGGGCCTTTGAGCAGTTCTTC.

As for this clone: The junction and the germline gene differ at one end; a read error may be behind it. The chain joins TRBV5-4 to TRBJ2-1; D remains ambiguous. The CDR3 has 11 amino acids. CDR1 is SGHNT and CDR2 is YYREEE in the germline V gene (reference sequence). CDR3 amino acids: CASSSNNEQFF. The CDR3 DNA reads as TGTGCCAGCAGCTCCAACAATGAGCAGTTCTTC.

The rearrangement links TRBV28 to TRBJ2-7, with TRBD2 matching over 8 bases. J was trimmed by 5 bases and V by 4 bases; bases with no gene match: 4. The CDR3 loop spans 13 amino acids. CDR1 MDHEN and CDR2 SYDVKM come from the germline V gene. The CDR3 here is CASSSSGRNEQYF. The DNA of the CDR3 is TGTGCCAGCAGTTCCAGCGGGAGAAACGAGCAGTACTTC.

The chain employs TRBV24-1 and TRBJ2-1; tentatively, D is TRBD2 (6 bases). Between the trimmed V and J ends, which lost 4 bases and 8 bases, there was a span of 14 bases. This CDR3 contains 14 residues. Germline CDR1 reads KGHDR; CDR2 reads SFDVKD. CDR3 DNA: TGTGCCACCAGTGAGGCGGGGAGCGGCGATGAGCAGTTCTTC. It specifies CATSEAGSGDEQFF.

This chain uses TRBV28 with TRBJ2-7; TRBD1 aligns across 9 bases. The germline gives CDR1 MDHEN, CDR2 SYDVKM. CDR3 length: 13 amino acids. The V and J ends lost 6 bases and 7 bases, in that order; junction bases with no gene match: 7. CDR3 loop: CASSLGQGLEQYF. As DNA, the CDR3 is TGTGCCAGCAGCCTTGGACAGGGGTTGGAGCAGTACTTC.

The V gene is TRBV3-1 (or the pseudogene TRBV3-2), the J gene TRBJ2-1, with 7 bases identical to TRBD2. This CDR3 contains 14 residues. In germline, CDR1 is LGHDT, CDR2 YNNKEL (reference sequence). J was trimmed by 7 bases and V by 0 bases; bases with no gene match: 3. The CDR3 sequence: CASSQDSGGNEQFF. The CDR3 region has the DNA TGTGCCAGCAGCCAAGATTCCGGGGGGAATGAGCAGTTCTTC.

This chain links TRBV6-5 with TRBJ2-2; 14 positions agree with TRBD2. This CDR3 comprises 14 residues. Germline V gene lookup returns CDR1 MNHEY and CDR2 SVGAGI. The junction had 1 base not matched to a gene; V was cut back by 6 bases and J by 7 bases. In DNA form, the CDR3 reads TGTGCCAGCAGGGGACTAGCGGGAGTCGGGGAGCTGTTTTTT. This translates into CASRGLAGVGELFF.

The V and J genes are TRBV4-2 and TRBJ1-4, with 7 bases aligning to TRBD1. V shed 4 bases and J 4 bases; nucleotides not matched to a gene: 6. Germline V gives CDR1 LGHNA, CDR2 YNFKEQ. The length of the CDR3 is 15 residues. CDR3 nucleotide sequence: TGTGCCAGCAGCCCCCGGGACAGCAATAATGAAAAACTGTTTTTT. Translated, it gives CASSPRDSNNEKLFF.

V and J are TRBV21-1 and TRBJ1-3; the DNA was not compared with TRBD1, the D call given in the table. TRBV21-1 is noted as a pseudogene. The CDR3 extends over 16 amino acids. CDR3 in amino acids: CASSKGRDRGGNTIYF. The CDR3 DNA reads as TGTGCCAGCAGCAAAGGGCGGGACAGGGGCGGAAACACCATATATTTT.

The chain is built from TRBV7-2 and TRBJ2-7; perhaps TRBD1 as D (6 bases). Trimming cost V 3 bases and J 4 bases, with 16 bases left between them. The CDR3 is 15 residues long. Germline V gives CDR1 SGHTA, CDR2 FQGNSA. CDR3 in amino acids: CASSFLGMGAYEQYF. The CDR3 DNA reads as TGTGCCAGCAGCTTTCTCGGTATGGGGGCATACGAGCAGTACTTC.

The chain recombines TRBV2 with TRBJ2-7, with 13 nucleotides matching TRBD2. J lost 1 base, V lost 4 bases, and 1 base had no gene match. The V gene's germline CDR1 is SNHLY and CDR2 FYNNEI. This CDR3 region has 15 residues. This CDR3 is CASSGTSGSSYEQYF. DNA of the CDR3: TGTGCCAGCAGTGGGACTAGCGGGAGTTCCTACGAGCAGTACTTC. The whole variable domain, filled in from reference TRBV2 and TRBJ2-7, reads EPEVTQTPSHQVTQMGQEVILRCVPISNHLYFYWYRQILGQKVEFLVSFYNNEISEKSEIFDDQFSVERPDGSNFTLKIRSTKLEDSAMYFCASSGTSGSSYEQYFGPGTRLTVT.

The CDR3: CASSQTGGYEKLFF. DNA of the CDR3: TGTGCCAGCAGCCAGACAGGGGGCTACGAAAAACTGTTTTTT. The chain employs TRBV27 and TRBJ1-4; TRBD1 agrees at 10 bases. The junction had 6 bases not matched to a gene; V was cut back by 6 bases and J by 8 bases. The CDR3 has 14 residues. CDR1 MNHEY and CDR2 SMNVEV come from the germline V gene (reference sequence).

This clone was seen a few times. The chain has TRBV7-8 and TRBJ2-1, with 10 bases aligning to TRBD2. This CDR3 contains 16 residues. Trimming cost V 1 base and J 3 bases; bases outside gene matches: 3. Germline values: CDR1 SGHVS, CDR2 FQNEAQ. The CDR3 bases are TGTGCCAGCAGCTTAGTGGGACTAGCGTTCTACAATGAGCAGTTCTTC. The encoded protein is CASSLVGLAFYNEQFF.

CDR3 loop: CASSGTGVNTEAFF. The CDR3 DNA sequence: TGTGCCAGCAGCGGTACAGGAGTGAACACTGAAGCTTTCTTT. The V gene is TRBV11-2, the J gene TRBJ1-1; TRBD1 might be the D (5 bases). This CDR3 has 14 residues. The V end lost 5 bases, the J end lost 0 bases, and 10 bases lay between the germline ends. CDR1 and CDR2 (germline): SGHAT, FQNNGV.

This clone was seen only a few times. The V and J genes are TRBV7-9 and TRBJ1-5; D may be TRBD1 (5 bases). From germline, CDR1 is SEHNR and CDR2 FQNEAQ (reference sequence). This CDR3 contains 14 residues. V was cut by 3 bases and J by 1 base, with 7 bases left in between. CDR3 residues: CASSLTESNQPQHF. The CDR3 coding sequence is TGTGCCAGCAGCTTGACAGAGAGCAATCAGCCCCAGCATTTT.

The chain employs TRBV3-1 (or the pseudogene TRBV3-2) and TRBJ2-5; TRBD2 agrees at 13 bases. The CDR3 spans 15 residues. The V gene end was trimmed by 6 bases and the J gene end by 2 bases; junction bases not matched to a gene: 3. The germline CDR1 and CDR2 sequences are LGHDT and YNNKEL (reference sequence). Here the CDR3 reads CASRRTSGRQETQYF. CDR3 DNA: TGTGCCAGCAGAAGGACTAGCGGGAGACAAGAGACCCAGTACTTC.

This chain uses TRBV27 with TRBJ2-3; 9 nucleotides match TRBD2. With 1 base clipped from V and 1 base from J, the junction kept 12 bases outside the gene matches. Per the germline V gene, CDR1 is MNHEY and CDR2 is SMNVEV (reference sequence). CDR3 length: 19 amino acids. The CDR3: CASSLLGVVLAGGTDTQYF. CDR3 bases: TGTGCCAGCAGTTTATTAGGGGTGGTGTTAGCGGGAGGCACAGATACGCAGTATTTT.